This paragraph reports one T cell receptor (beta chain). The data belong to a study of blood T cell repertoires in COVID-19. The wider study: Donors in the United States, Italy and Spain gave samples during acute or convalescent COVID-19. PBMCs, B-cell-depleted T cells, or T cells provided the cDNA or gDNA that made up the material.

Original data processing: Amplification of reference gene primers provided the estimated nucleated cell counts. Some clones are missing from TCRdb's copy, which holds only in-frame ones; the method was immunoSEQ multiplex PCR. V and J calls and clone size follow that table, whereas D and trimming were derived from the DNA. In the table there are over 150,000 clones, 85% of which are singletons. The V gene lost 4 bases and the J gene lost 4 bases, with 17 bases spanning the gap. Germline assignment: CDR1 SGDLS and CDR2 YYNGEE. CDR3 size: 15 residues. The V call is TRBV9, the J call TRBJ1-2; D is possibly TRBD1 (6 bases). Sequencing input: peripheral blood. This TCR was sampled from a man aged 40-50 years with acute or convalescent COVID-19. This CDR3 is CASSSPTGFGYGYTF. Written as DNA, the CDR3 is TGTGCCAGCAGCAGTCCTACAGGGTTCGGCTATGGCTACACCTTC.